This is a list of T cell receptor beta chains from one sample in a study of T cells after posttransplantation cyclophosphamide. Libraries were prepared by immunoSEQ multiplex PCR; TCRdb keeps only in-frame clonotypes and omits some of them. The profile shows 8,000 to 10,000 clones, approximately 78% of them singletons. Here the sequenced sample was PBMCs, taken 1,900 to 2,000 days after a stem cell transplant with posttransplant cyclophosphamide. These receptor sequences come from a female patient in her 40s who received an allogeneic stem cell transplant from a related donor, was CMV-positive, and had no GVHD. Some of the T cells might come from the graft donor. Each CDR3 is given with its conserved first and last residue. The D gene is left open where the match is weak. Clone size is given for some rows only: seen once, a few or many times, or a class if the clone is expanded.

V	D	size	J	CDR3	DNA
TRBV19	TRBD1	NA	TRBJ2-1	CASSTTGAANNEQFF	TGTGCCAGTAGTACGACAGGGGCGGCTAACAATGAGCAGTTCTTC
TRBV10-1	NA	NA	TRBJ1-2	CASSEGLNYGYTF	TGCGCCAGCAGTGAAGGACTAAACTATGGCTACACCTTC
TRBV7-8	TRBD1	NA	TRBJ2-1	CASSFGVQGANFYEQFF	TGTGCCAGCAGCTTCGGCGTACAGGGGGCGAATTTCTATGAGCAGTTCTTC
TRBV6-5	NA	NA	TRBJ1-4	CASSPLGTRREKLFF	TGTGCCAGCAGCCCATTGGGGACAAGGAGGGAAAAACTGTTTTTT
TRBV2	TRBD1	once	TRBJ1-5	CASRIKDRERDQPQHF	TGTGCCAGCAGAATAAAGGACAGGGAGAGGGATCAGCCCCAGCATTTT
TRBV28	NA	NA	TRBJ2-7	CASSSGGPGAYEQYF	TGTGCCAGCAGTTCGGGCGGACCGGGAGCCTACGAGCAGTACTTC
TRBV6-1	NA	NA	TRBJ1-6	CASSETGYFSPLHF	TGTGCCAGCAGTGAGACAGGTTATTTTTCACCCCTCCACTTT
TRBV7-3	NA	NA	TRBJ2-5	CASSLSSTETQYF	TGTGCCAGCAGCTTAAGTAGTACGGAGACCCAGTACTTC
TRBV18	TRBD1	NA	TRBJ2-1	CASSSQGHEQFF	TGTGCCAGCTCATCACAGGGGCATGAGCAGTTCTTC
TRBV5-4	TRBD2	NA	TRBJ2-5	CASSSMTSGGGETQYF	TGTGCCAGCAGCTCCATGACTAGCGGGGGTGGAGAGACCCAGTACTTC
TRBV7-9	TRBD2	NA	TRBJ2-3	CASSLINGGSSTDTQYF	TGTGCCAGCAGCTTAATAAACGGCGGGAGCAGCACAGATACGCAGTATTTT
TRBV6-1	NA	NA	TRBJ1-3	CASSALTVINTIYF	TGTGCCAGCAGTGCCCTGACAGTGATCAACACCATATATTTT
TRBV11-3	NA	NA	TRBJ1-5	CASSRTPGEGQPQHF	TGTGCCAGCAGTCGGACCCCCGGGGAAGGCCAGCCCCAGCATTTT
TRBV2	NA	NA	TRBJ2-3	CASRRRGSTDTQYF	TGTGCCAGCAGGAGAAGGGGAAGCACAGATACGCAGTATTTT
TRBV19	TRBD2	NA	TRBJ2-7	CASSIGVAGDYEQYF	TGTGCCAGTAGTATAGGGGTAGCGGGGGACTACGAGCAGTACTTC
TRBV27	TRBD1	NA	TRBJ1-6	CASSSDKLETGGYNSPLHF	TGTGCCAGCAGTTCCGACAAACTAGAGACAGGGGGCTATAATTCACCCCTCCACTTT
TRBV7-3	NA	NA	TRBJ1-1	CASSVSPGTEAFF	TGTGCCAGCAGCGTATCCCCCGGGACAGAAGCTTTCTTT
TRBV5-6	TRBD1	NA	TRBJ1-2	CASSLAKGTGANYGYTF	TGTGCCAGCAGCTTGGCCAAGGGGACAGGGGCTAACTATGGCTACACCTTC
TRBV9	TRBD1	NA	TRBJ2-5	CASSVAGTGQETQYF	TGTGCCAGCAGCGTAGCCGGGACAGGGCAAGAGACCCAGTACTTC
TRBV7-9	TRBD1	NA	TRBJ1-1	CASSFTGGGTEAFF	TGTGCCAGCAGCTTCACAGGGGGGGGCACTGAAGCTTTCTTT
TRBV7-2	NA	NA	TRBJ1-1	CASSLVGTSNTEAFF	TGTGCCAGCAGCTTAGTGGGGACATCGAACACTGAAGCTTTCTTT
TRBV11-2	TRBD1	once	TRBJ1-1	CASSINRQGNTEAFF	TGTGCCAGCAGCATCAACCGACAGGGAAACACTGAAGCTTTCTTT